Presented here are 12 T cell receptor beta chains from one specimen sequenced in a study of cytomegalovirus exposure and HLA in healthy donors. The assay was immunoSEQ multiplex PCR, and TCRdb's table has in-frame clones only and misses some. The sample yields some 140,000 clones, 82% seen once. The sequenced sample was PBMCs. These receptors all stem from a man aged 30 to 45 in good health and CMV-seropositive.

This chain uses TRBV5-4 with TRBJ2-5; D may be TRBD1 (6 bases). This CDR3 contains 17 residues. Germline CDR1 reads SGHNT; CDR2 reads YYREEE (reference sequence). Trimming pared 0 bases from V and 3 bases from J, leaving 18 bases between. The CDR3 region has the DNA TGTGCCAGCAGCTTGGGCGTAGGGGGACCCGCGGAAGAGACCCAGTACTTC. Translation: CASSLGVGGPAEETQYF.

The chain couples TRBV5-1 to TRBJ2-5; D call uncertain. This CDR3 contains 11 residues. V lost 8 bases and J 0 bases, leaving 5 bases between the germline ends. CDR1 and CDR2 from the germline V gene are SGHRS and YFSETQ. CDR3 region: CASSYQETQYF. CDR3 sequence (DNA): TGCGCCAGTTCGTACCAAGAGACCCAGTACTTC.

The V call is TRBV19, the J call TRBJ2-1; 11 bases are shared with TRBD2. Germline-derived CDR1 and CDR2 are LNHDA and SQIVND (reference sequence). Losses at the gene ends were 6 bases for V and 8 bases for J; bases not matched to a gene: 12. The CDR3 runs 16 residues. This CDR3 is CASSTLPGLAADEQFF. The CDR3 nucleotides are TGTGCCAGTAGCACCCTGCCGGGACTAGCGGCCGATGAGCAGTTCTTC.

The chain has TRBV30 and TRBJ2-1; the match to TRBD1 covers 9 bases. This CDR3 is built from 12 residues. Per the germline V gene, CDR1 is GTSNPN and CDR2 is SVGIG (reference sequence). Unmatched junction bases numbered 7, after V lost 7 bases and J lost 9 bases. In DNA form, the CDR3 reads TGTGCCTCGGGACAGGGTTTCGGTGAGCAGTTCTTC. Translated, it gives CASGQGFGEQFF. Full variable domain (rest looked up from reference TRBV30 and TRBJ2-1): SQTIHQWPATLVQPVGSPLSLECTVEGTSNPNLYWYRQAAGRGLQLLFYSVGIGQISSEVPQNLSASRPQDRQFILSSKKLLLSDSGFYLCASGQGFGEQFFGPGTRLTVL.

The chain recombines TRBV9 with TRBJ2-7; maybe TRBD1 (6 bases). V was cut by 0 bases and J by 0 bases, with 10 bases left in between. The germline CDR1 and CDR2 sequences are SGDLS and YYNGEE. The CDR3 runs 15 residues. As DNA, the CDR3 is TGTGCCAGCAGCGTAGGGGGACAAAGCTCCTACGAGCAGTACTTC. Its protein product is CASSVGGQSSYEQYF. Filled out from reference TRBV9 and TRBJ2-7, the complete variable domain reads DSGVTQTPKHLITATGQRVTLRCSPRSGDLSVYWYQQSLDQGLQFLIQYYNGEERAKGNILERFSAQQFPDLHSELNLSSLELGDSALYFCASSVGGQSSYEQYFGPGTRLTVT.

The J gene is TRBJ1-6, the V gene TRBV9; the D is unclear. CDR1 and CDR2 (germline): SGDLS, YYNGEE. The CDR3 runs to 13 residues. Trimming shortened V by 1 base and J by 7 bases, and 6 bases separated the two germline ends. CDR3: CASSVNRNSPLHF. CDR3 coding DNA: TGTGCCAGCAGCGTAAACAGAAATTCACCCCTCCACTTT.

This clone was recorded once. The chain employs TRBV5-1 and TRBJ2-1; D might be TRBD1 (5 bases). This CDR3 comprises 14 residues. V dropped 3 bases and J dropped 3 bases, with 10 bases sitting between them. CDR1 and CDR2 (germline): SGHRS, YFSETQ. The CDR3 here is CASSSLQDYNEQFF. The CDR3 nucleotides are TGCGCCAGCAGCTCTTTACAGGACTACAATGAGCAGTTCTTC.

This chain uses TRBV20-1 with TRBJ2-5; D unclear. The V end lost 4 bases, the J end lost 5 bases, and 8 bases lay between the germline ends. The V gene's germline CDR1 is DFQATT and CDR2 SNEGSKA (reference sequence). The length of the CDR3 is 11 residues. The CDR3 bases are TGCAGTGCTATACGGGTCGAGACCCAGTACTTC. It is translated as CSAIRVETQYF.

The chain has TRBV29-1 and TRBJ1-1; no reliable D call. The CDR3 length is 14 residues. Trimming stripped 7 bases from V and 4 bases from J, with 19 bases between. Germline values: CDR1 SQVTM, CDR2 ANQGSEA. CDR3 amino acids: CSALDGGSVTEAFF. CDR3 DNA sequence: TGCAGCGCCTTGGACGGTGGGAGCGTCACTGAAGCTTTCTTT.

The sample holds a few counts of this clone. Compared with germline, one end of the junction differs, possibly owing to a read error. The chain is built from TRBV6-1 and TRBJ1-1; D possibly corresponds to TRBD1 (5 bases). The CDR3 totals 11 residues. The germline gives CDR1 MNHNS, CDR2 SASEGT. The CDR3 DNA follows: TGTGCCAGCAGCGACGGGACTCCTAAGGGGTTT. Translation gives CASSDGTPKGF.

The chain joins TRBV2 to TRBJ2-3; 8 nucleotides agree with TRBD2. The V and J ends lost 7 bases and 2 bases, in that order; junction bases with no gene match: 5. Germline V CDR1 and CDR2: SNHLY, FYNNEI. The CDR3 has 14 amino acids. CDR3 sequence (DNA): TGTGCCAGCATCTTACTAGCGGACACAGATACGCAGTATTTT. Protein: CASILLADTDTQYF.

This chain links TRBV2 with TRBJ1-1; TRBD1 matches 7 bases. The length of the CDR3 is 13 residues. From germline, CDR1 is SNHLY and CDR2 FYNNEI. Losses at the gene ends were 8 bases for V and 1 base for J; bases not matched to a gene: 4. CDR3 in DNA: TGTGCCAGCGGACAGGCTAGGAACACTGAAGCTTTCTTT. It is translated as CASGQARNTEAFF.